This note documents a single T cell receptor beta chain sequence. This sample was included in a study of CD8 T cells in Susac syndrome. The CDR3 is 18 residues long. V lost 5 bases to trimming and J lost 2 bases; unmatched junction nucleotides: 9. Germline CDR1 reads PRHDT; CDR2 reads FYEKMQ (reference sequence). RNA was extracted with the RNeasy kit, and a quantity of roughly 0.5 to 1 ug was reverse transcribed using random hexamers. TCRdb called the immunoSEQ multiplex PCR reads again in MiXCR, with one record for every CDR3 protein. Of some 76,000 distinct CDR3 sequences in the sample, roughly nine tenths are singletons; the top ten hold about 0.52%.

The clonotype comes from a human donor with multiple sclerosis. The sample comprised CD8+ T cells from PBMCs. The chain has TRBV13 and TRBJ2-3; 14 bases align to TRBD2. The CDR3 here is CASSRPGTSGRFTDTQYF. The DNA for the CDR3 is TGTGCCAGCAGCCGCCCAGGGACTAGCGGGAGATTCACAGATACGCAGTATTTT.